This T cell receptor (beta chain) was profiled in a study of blood T cell repertoires in COVID-19. A note on this clone: A read error may produce the germline difference seen at one junction end.

Libraries were prepared by immunoSEQ multiplex PCR; TCRdb keeps only in-frame clonotypes and omits some of them. The sample records over 250,000 clones, over 80% being singletons. Germline values: CDR1 PRHDT, CDR2 FYEKMQ (reference sequence). The CDR3 has 12 residues. The V and J genes are TRBV13 and TRBJ2-7, with D possibly matching TRBD1 (6 bases). The sequenced sample consisted of peripheral blood. The clonotype was recovered from a middle-aged woman who had recovered from COVID-19. The CDR3, as DNA: TGTGCCAGCAGCGCACGGGGACAAAGGGTACACTTC. Amino acids: CASSARGQRVHF.